Listed below are T cell receptor beta chains from one sample, sequenced in a study of identical twins. In TCRdb, the 5' RACE reads were re-called with MiXCR into one record per CDR3 protein. The data contain about 520,000 distinct CDR3 sequences, less than 25% of them singletons. This sample was also put to use in a study of T cells expressing NK-cell markers.

The material sequenced was CD4+ T cells sorted from blood. These TCRs come from a woman younger than 30 in good health. The CDR3 runs from the conserved cysteine through the conserved F or W. A D gene is named only where the DNA matches it firmly. Size is omitted from some rows. Given values are once, few, many or a class for expanded clones.

cdr3_nt | cdr3_aa | v_call | clone_size | j_call | d_call
TGCGCCAGCAGCTTGTGGGGGCAGGGGAACGATGAGCAGTTCTTC | CASSLWGQGNDEQFF | TRBV5-1 | few | TRBJ2-1 | -
TGTGCCACCCCGAGAGGGTTCGAAGACGAGCAGTACTTC | CATPRGFEDEQYF | TRBV7-9 | - | TRBJ2-7 | -
TGTGCCACCAGTGATCCAGGGTTGGAGACCCAGTACTTC | CATSDPGLETQYF | TRBV24-1 | - | TRBJ2-5 | -
TGTGCCAGCAGAACCTCAGGACTAGTTAGGTTCTTC | CASRTSGLVRFF | TRBV11-2 | - | TRBJ2-1 | TRBD2
TGCGCCAGCAGATTCGATGGGGGGAACACTGAAGCTTTCTTT | CASRFDGGNTEAFF | TRBV5-1 | few | TRBJ1-1 | -
TGCGCCAGCAGCGGATTGGGGGTACTGAACACTGAAGCTTTCTTT | CASSGLGVLNTEAFF | TRBV5-1 | - | TRBJ1-1 | -
TGTGCCACCAGCAGTAGCAGGGACTCCACAGATACGCAGTATTTT | CATSSSRDSTDTQYF | TRBV15 | few | TRBJ2-3 | -
TGTGCCAGCTCGGTACTCACAGATACGCAGTATTTT | CASSVLTDTQYF | TRBV7-2 | few | TRBJ2-3 | -
TGCGCCAGCAGCTTTGGCCTGGCGAGATACAATGAGCAGTTCTTC | CASSFGLARYNEQFF | TRBV5-1 | few | TRBJ2-1 | -
TGCAGCGTCGTTACAGGGACCCCCGGGGAGCTGTTTTTT | CSVVTGTPGELFF | TRBV29-1 | - | TRBJ2-2 | -
TGCAGTGCTAGAGATGGCGGGAATGAAAAACTGTTTTTT | CSARDGGNEKLFF | TRBV20-1 | - | TRBJ1-4 | -
TGCAGTGCTACCCACACTACTAGCGGGATCACCTACGAGCAGTACTTC | CSATHTTSGITYEQYF | TRBV20-1 | - | TRBJ2-7 | TRBD2
TGTGCCAGCAGCATTAGGTCAGATACGCAGTATTTT | CASSIRSDTQYF | TRBV7-2 | few | TRBJ2-3 | -
TGTGCCAGCAGTGCCTCTAGCGGGACCCTCACATATACGCAGTATTTT | CASSASSGTLTYTQYF | TRBV6-5 | few | TRBJ2-3 | TRBD2
TGCGCCAGCAGTCAACAGCCGGGACTAGTGCTTAGTGGATCAGGCGGGGAGCTGTTTTTT | CASSQQPGLVLSGSGGELFF | TRBV23-1 | - | TRBJ2-2 | TRBD2
TGCGCCAGCAGCCTAGATATGGCTGCCTACGAGCAGTACTTC | CASSLDMAAYEQYF | TRBV4-3 | few | TRBJ2-7 | -
TGTGCCAGCAGTTTACCCACTAGCGGGGGGCCCAGGGAGACCCAGTACTTC | CASSLPTSGGPRETQYF | TRBV6-5 | - | TRBJ2-5 | TRBD2
TGTGCCAGCAGAACACCCAGGGATAGGAACGAGCAGTACTTC | CASRTPRDRNEQYF | TRBV6-2/TRBV6-3 | - | TRBJ2-7 | -
TGTGCCAGCAGCTTAGGGACGGGACGAGGCGAGCAGTACTTC | CASSLGTGRGEQYF | TRBV7-2 | - | TRBJ2-7 | -
TGTGCCAGCAGTTTAGAGGGAGGACTAGCGGGCACTGAGCAGTTCTTC | CASSLEGGLAGTEQFF | TRBV12-3/TRBV12-4 | - | TRBJ2-1 | TRBD2
TGTGCCAGCACCCTGACAGGTTATGGCTACACCTTC | CASTLTGYGYTF | TRBV7-9 | few | TRBJ1-2 | -
TGTGCCAGCAGCTTAACTGGAGGAGTGCTGCACACTGAAGCTTTCTTT | CASSLTGGVLHTEAFF | TRBV7-3 | - | TRBJ1-1 | -
TGCAGTGCTAGTCCACCCGGGACAGGTAACACTGAAGCTTTCTTT | CSASPPGTGNTEAFF | TRBV20-1 | - | TRBJ1-1 | TRBD1
TGCGCCAGCAGCTTGGCCCCGCAGGGGAGGGTTAACCAAGAGACCCAGTACTTC | CASSLAPQGRVNQETQYF | TRBV5-1 | once | TRBJ2-5 | -
TGCGCCAGCAGCCAAGTCCTTCTGGGTAACGGCAATCAGCCCCAGCATTTT | CASSQVLLGNGNQPQHF | TRBV4-1 | few | TRBJ1-5 | -
TGTGCCATCACCGATAGCTCAACTTCTGGCTACACCTTC | CAITDSSTSGYTF | TRBV10-3 | - | TRBJ1-2 | -
TGTGCCAGCAGCTTATCTACCGGCAGGCCGGGGGAGCAGTACTTC | CASSLSTGRPGEQYF | TRBV11-2 | - | TRBJ2-7 | -
TGTGCCAGCAGCGTAGAGCCTTCTACTGGGCGTCTCGGTGAAAAACTGTTTTTT | CASSVEPSTGRLGEKLFF | TRBV9 | - | TRBJ1-4 | -
TGTGCCAGCAGCCCGCGTTCGATGAACACCGGGGAGCTGTTTTTT | CASSPRSMNTGELFF | TRBV7-2 | few | TRBJ2-2 | -
TGTGCCAGCAGCCCTGGACTTAGCGGGGGCCTTTACGGGCAGTTCTTC | CASSPGLSGGLYGQFF | TRBV7-9 | - | TRBJ2-1 | TRBD2
TGTGCCAGCAGTGAGCGCCCGAGCACAGATACGCAGTATTTT | CASSERPSTDTQYF | TRBV6-4 | few | TRBJ2-3 | -
TGTGCCAGCAGTCTAACCCGGAGCTACACAGATACGCAGTATTTT | CASSLTRSYTDTQYF | TRBV6-1 | - | TRBJ2-3 | -
TGTGCCAGCACCAGGGTGAGTGAAGCTTTCTTT | CASTRVSEAFF | TRBV12-3/TRBV12-4 | - | TRBJ1-1 | -
TGTGCCAGCAGAAGATACAGGGGGCCCATACCTTCTGGCTACACCTTC | CASRRYRGPIPSGYTF | TRBV12-3/TRBV12-4 | many | TRBJ1-2 | TRBD1